This T cell receptor beta chain was sequenced for a study of T cells in localized non-small cell lung cancer. General observations from the study: In the blood, greater T cell density corresponded to longer overall survival. Clonality of T cells reached its maximum in uninvolved adjacent lung, surpassing tumor. Appearances in adjacent lung were noted for a median around 55 of the top 100 tumor clones.

Sequencing used immunoSEQ multiplex PCR; TCRdb keeps in-frame clones, though not all of them. The sample consists of fewer than 30,000 clones, roughly 88% of them appearing once. This CDR3 is 15 amino acids long. CDR1 MNHEY and CDR2 SVGAGI come from the germline V gene. Trimming took off 3 bases at V and 2 bases at J, with 11 bases between the two ends. Concerning this clone: Its cognate antigen is unknown.

This TCR derives from a woman aged 35-75 years with stage I lung adenocarcinoma. The genes are TRBV6-5 and TRBJ2-1; D unresolved. Source: peripheral blood, taken before any cancer treatment. The CDR3 DNA reads as TGTGCCAGCAGTTATTCTCAGCGTACCTACAATGAGCAGTTCTTC. This sequence encodes CASSYSQRTYNEQFF.